The sequence of this T cell receptor beta chain was determined in a study of siplizumab effects on memory and regulatory T cells. Study-level points and caveats: Many proliferating CD4+ or CD8+ clones remained unclassified. Roughly 75-96% of them could not be assigned either a naive or a memory phenotype. Naive T cells looked more diverse than memory cells, and they looked like major contributors to the alloresponse. Researchers did not confirm the suppressive function of proliferating Tregs from siplizumab cultures. Controls showed an average of around 27% Treg-derived mappable alloreactive CD4+ clones, while siplizumab showed around 73%.

Profiling relied on immunoSEQ multiplex PCR, and the TCRdb table lists in-frame clones only, not all of them. Here the sample spans roughly 100,000 clones, around 93% being singletons. This CDR3 contains 11 residues. In germline, CDR1 is ENHRY, CDR2 SYGVKD. V shed 8 bases and J shed 4 bases, with 9 bases lying between them. About this clone itself: Its antigen is undetermined.

Sequenced sample: CD4+ T cells sorted from blood. This receptor was identified in a human donor in good health. This chain joins TRBV10-3 and TRBJ2-7; D is perhaps TRBD1 (7 bases). The CDR3 reads CAIQGGYEQYF. The CDR3 bases are TGTGCCATCCAGGGGGGTTACGAGCAGTACTTC.